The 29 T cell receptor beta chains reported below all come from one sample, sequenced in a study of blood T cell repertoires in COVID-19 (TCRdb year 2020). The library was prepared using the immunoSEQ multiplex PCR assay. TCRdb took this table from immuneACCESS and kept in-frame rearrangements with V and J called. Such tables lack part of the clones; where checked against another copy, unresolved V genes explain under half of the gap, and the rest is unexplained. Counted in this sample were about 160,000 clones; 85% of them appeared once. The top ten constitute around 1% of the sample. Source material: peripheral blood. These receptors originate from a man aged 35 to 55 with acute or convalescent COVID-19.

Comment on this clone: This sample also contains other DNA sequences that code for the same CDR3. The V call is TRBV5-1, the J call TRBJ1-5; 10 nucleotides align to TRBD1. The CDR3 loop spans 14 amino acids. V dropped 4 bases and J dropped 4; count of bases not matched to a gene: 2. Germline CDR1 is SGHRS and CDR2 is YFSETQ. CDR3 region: CASSEGQGNQPQHF. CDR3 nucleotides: TGCGCCAGCAGCGAGGGACAGGGGAATCAGCCCCAGCATTTT. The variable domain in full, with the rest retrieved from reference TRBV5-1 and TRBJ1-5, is KAGVTQTPRYLIKTRGQQVTLSCSPISGHRSVSWYQQTPGQGLQFLFEYFSETQRNKGNFPGRFSGRQFSNSRSEMNVSTLELGDSALYLCASSEGQGNQPQHFGDGTRLSIL.

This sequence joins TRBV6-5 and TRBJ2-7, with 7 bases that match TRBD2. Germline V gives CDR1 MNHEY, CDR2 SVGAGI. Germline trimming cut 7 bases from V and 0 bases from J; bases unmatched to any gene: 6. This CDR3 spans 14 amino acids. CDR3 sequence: CASTSGGSSYEQYF. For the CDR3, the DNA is TGTGCCAGCACCTCCGGGGGGAGCTCCTACGAGCAGTACTTC.

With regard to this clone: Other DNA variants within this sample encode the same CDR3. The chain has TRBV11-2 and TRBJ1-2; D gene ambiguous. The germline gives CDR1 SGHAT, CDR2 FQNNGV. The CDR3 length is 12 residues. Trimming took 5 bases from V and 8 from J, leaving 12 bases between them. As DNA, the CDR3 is TGTGCCAGCAGCCTTCCACTCGGGGGCTACACCTTC. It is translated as CASSLPLGGYTF.

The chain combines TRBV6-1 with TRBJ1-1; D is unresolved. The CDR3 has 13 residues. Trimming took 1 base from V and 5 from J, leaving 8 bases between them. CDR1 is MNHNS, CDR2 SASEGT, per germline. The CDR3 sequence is CASSEGPWTEAFF. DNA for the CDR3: TGTGCCAGCAGTGAAGGGCCGTGGACTGAAGCTTTCTTT.

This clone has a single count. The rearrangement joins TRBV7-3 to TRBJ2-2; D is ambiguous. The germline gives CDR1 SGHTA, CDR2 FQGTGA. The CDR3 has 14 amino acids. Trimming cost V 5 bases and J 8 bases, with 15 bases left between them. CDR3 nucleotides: TGTGCCAGCAGCACTAACGCCGTTTTGGGGGAGCTGTTTTTT. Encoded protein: CASSTNAVLGELFF.

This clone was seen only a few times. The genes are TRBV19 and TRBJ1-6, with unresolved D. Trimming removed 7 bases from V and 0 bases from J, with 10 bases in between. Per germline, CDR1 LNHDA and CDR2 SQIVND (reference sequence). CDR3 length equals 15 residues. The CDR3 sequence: CASTRVNSYNSPLHF. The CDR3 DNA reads TGTGCCAGTACTCGCGTGAACTCCTATAATTCACCCCTCCACTTT.

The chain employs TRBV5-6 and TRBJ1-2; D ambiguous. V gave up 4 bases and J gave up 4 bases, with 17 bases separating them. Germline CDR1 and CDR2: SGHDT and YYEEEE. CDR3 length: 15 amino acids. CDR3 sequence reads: CASSHHRISTYGYTF. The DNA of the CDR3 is TGTGCCAGCAGCCACCACAGAATATCTACCTATGGCTACACCTTC.

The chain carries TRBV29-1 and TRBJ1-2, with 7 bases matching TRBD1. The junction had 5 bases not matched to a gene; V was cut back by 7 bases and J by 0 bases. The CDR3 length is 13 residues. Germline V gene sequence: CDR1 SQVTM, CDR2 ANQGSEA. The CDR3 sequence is CSAGTEANYGYTF. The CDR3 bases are TGCAGCGCCGGGACAGAGGCTAACTATGGCTACACCTTC.

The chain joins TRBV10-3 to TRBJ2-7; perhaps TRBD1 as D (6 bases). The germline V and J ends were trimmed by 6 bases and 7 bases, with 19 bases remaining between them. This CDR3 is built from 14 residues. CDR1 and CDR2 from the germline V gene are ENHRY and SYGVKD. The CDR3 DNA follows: TGTGCCATCAGCCGGCAGAAGACAGGCGGAGAGCAGTACTTC. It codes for CAISRQKTGGEQYF.

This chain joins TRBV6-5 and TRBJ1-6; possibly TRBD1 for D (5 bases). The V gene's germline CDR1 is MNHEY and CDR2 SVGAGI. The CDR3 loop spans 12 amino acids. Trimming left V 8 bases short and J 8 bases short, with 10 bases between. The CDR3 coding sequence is TGTGCCAGCCAAAGGGGCGATTCACCCCTCCACTTT. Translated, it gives CASQRGDSPLHF.

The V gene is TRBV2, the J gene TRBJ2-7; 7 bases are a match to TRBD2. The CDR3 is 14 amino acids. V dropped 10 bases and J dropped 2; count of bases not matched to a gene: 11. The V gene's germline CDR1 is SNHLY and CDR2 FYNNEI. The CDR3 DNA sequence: TGTGCCACCTTAGAGCGGGGCTCCCCCTACGAGCAGTACTTC. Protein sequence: CATLERGSPYEQYF.

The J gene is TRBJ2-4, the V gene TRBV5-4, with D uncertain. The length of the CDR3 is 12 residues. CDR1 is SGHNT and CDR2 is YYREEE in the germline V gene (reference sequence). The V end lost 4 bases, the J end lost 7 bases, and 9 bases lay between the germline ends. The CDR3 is CASSAPENIQYF. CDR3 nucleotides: TGTGCCAGCAGCGCGCCGGAGAACATTCAGTACTTC.

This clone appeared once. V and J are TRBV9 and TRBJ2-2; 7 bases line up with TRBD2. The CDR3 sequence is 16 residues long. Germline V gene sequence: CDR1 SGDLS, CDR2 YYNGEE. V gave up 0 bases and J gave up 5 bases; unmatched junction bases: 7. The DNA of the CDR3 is TGTGCCAGCAGCGTAGCCCCAGACGGGGGGACCGGGGAGCTGTTTTTT. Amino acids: CASSVAPDGGTGELFF.

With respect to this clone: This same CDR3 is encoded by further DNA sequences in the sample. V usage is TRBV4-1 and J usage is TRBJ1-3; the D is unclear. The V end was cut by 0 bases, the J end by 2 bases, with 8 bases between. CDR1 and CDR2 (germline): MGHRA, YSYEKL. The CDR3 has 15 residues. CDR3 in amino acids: CASSQDRGTGNTIYF. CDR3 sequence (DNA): TGCGCCAGCAGCCAAGATAGAGGGACTGGAAACACCATATATTTT.

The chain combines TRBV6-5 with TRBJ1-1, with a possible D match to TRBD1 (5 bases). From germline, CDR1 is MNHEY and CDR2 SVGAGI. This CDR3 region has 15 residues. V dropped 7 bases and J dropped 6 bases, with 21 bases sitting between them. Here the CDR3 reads CASMLLGLLEPEAFF. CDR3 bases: TGTGCCAGCATGTTACTGGGACTCCTTGAACCTGAAGCTTTCTTT.

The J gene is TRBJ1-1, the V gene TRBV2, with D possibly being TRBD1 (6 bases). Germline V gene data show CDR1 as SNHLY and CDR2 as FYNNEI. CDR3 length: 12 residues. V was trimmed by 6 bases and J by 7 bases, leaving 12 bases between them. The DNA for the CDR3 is TGTGCCAGCAGGGGGTCAGGGGTTGAAGCTTTCTTT. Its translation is CASRGSGVEAFF.

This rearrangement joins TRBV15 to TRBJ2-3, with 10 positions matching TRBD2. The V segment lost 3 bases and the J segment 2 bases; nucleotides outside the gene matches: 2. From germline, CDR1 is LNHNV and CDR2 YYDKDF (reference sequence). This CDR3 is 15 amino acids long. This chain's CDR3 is CATSSGTSDTDTQYF. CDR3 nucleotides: TGTGCCACCAGCAGCGGGACTAGCGACACAGATACGCAGTATTTT.

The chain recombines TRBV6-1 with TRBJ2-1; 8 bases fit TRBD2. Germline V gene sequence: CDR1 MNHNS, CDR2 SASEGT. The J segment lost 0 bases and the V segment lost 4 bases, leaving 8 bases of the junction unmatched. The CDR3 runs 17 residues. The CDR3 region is CASSARLAQSSYNEQFF. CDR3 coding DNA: TGTGCCAGCAGTGCCAGACTAGCGCAAAGCTCCTACAATGAGCAGTTCTTC.

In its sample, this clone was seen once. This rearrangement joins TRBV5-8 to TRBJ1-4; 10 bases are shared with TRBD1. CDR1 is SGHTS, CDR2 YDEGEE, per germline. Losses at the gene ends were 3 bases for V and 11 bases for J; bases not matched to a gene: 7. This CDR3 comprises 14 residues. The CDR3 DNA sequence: TGTGCCAGCAGCTCCGGACAGGGGGTGGGGAAACTGTTTTTT. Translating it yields CASSSGQGVGKLFF.

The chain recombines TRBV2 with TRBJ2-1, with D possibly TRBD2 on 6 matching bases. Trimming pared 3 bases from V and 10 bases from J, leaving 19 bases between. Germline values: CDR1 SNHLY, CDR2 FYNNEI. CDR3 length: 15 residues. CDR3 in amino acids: CASSDVKRGAVEQFF. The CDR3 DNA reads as TGTGCCAGCAGTGACGTCAAGCGCGGGGCGGTGGAGCAGTTCTTC.

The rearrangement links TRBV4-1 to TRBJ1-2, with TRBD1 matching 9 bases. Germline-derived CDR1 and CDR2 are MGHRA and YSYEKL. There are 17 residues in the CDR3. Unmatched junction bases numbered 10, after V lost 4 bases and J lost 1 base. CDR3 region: CASSPILGQGINYGYTF. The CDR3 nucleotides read TGCGCCAGCAGCCCTATTTTGGGACAGGGAATTAACTATGGCTACACCTTC.

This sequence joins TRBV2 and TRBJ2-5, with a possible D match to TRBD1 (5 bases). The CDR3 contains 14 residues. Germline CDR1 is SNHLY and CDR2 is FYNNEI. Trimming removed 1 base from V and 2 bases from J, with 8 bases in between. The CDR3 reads CASSEGQFQETQYF. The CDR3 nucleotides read TGTGCCAGCAGTGAAGGACAGTTTCAAGAGACCCAGTACTTC.

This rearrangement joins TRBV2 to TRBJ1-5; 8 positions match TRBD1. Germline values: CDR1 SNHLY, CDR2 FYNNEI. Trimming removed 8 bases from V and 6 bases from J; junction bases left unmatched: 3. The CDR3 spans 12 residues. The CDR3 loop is CASDDRGQPQHF. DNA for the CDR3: TGTGCCAGCGATGACAGGGGTCAGCCCCAGCATTTT.

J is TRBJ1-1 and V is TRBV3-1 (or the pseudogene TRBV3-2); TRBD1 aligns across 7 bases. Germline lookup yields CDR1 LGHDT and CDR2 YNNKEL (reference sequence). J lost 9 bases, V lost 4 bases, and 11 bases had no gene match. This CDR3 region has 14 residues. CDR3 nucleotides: TGTGCCAGCAGCCCTAGCATCCCAGGGGGTAAAGCTTTCTTT. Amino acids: CASSPSIPGGKAFF.

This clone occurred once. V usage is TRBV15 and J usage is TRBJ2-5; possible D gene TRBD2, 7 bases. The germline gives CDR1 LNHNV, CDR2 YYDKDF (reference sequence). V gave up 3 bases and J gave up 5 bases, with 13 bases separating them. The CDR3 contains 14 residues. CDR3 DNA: TGTGCCACCAGCAGGGGGGGGGCGTACGAGACCCAGTACTTC. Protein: CATSRGGAYETQYF.

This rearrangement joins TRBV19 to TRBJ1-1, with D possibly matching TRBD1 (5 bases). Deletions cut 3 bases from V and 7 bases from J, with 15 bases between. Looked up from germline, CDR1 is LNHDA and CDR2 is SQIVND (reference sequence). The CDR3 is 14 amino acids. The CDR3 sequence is CASSIGHLAGEAFF. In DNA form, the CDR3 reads TGTGCCAGTAGTATCGGACACCTGGCCGGTGAAGCTTTCTTT.

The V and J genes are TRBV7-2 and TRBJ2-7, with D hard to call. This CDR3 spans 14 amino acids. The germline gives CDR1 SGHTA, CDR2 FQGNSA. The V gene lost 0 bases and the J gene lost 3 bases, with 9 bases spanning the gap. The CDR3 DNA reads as TGTGCCAGCAGCTTAGCTGACGGAGACTACGAGCAGTACTTC. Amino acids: CASSLADGDYEQYF. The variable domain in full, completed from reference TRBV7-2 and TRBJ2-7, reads GAGVSQSPSNKVTEKGKDVELRCDPISGHTALYWYRQSLGQGLEFLIYFQGNSAPDKSGLPSDRFSAERTGGSVSTLTIQRTQQEDSAVYLCASSLADGDYEQYFGPGTRLTVT.

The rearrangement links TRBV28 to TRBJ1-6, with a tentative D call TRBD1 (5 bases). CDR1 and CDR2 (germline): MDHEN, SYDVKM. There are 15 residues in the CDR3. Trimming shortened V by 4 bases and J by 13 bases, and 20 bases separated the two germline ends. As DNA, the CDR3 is TGTGCCAGCAGTTCCATGGGGAGGGGTCAGGTCCCCCTCCACTTT. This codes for CASSSMGRGQVPLHF.

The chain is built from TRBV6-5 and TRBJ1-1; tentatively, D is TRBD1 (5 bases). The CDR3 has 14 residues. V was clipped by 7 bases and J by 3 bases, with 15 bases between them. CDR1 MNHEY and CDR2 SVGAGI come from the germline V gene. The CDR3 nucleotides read TGTGCCAGCACCCAGAAACAGGCTTACACTGAAGCTTTCTTT. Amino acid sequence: CASTQKQAYTEAFF.